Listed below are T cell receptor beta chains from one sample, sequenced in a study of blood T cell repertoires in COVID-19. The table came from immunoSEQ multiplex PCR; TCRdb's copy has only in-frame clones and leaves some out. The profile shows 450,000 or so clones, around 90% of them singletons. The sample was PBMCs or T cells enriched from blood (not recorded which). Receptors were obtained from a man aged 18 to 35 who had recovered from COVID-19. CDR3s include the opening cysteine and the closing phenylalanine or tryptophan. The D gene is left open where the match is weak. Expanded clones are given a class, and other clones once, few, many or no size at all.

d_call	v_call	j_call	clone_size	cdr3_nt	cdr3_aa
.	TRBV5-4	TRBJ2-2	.	TGTGCCAGCAGCCCGGCCGCGCCCCAGGCGACCGGGGAGCTGTTTTTT	CASSPAAPQATGELFF
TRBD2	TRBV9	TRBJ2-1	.	TGTGCCAGCAGCGAGGGGGGACTAGCGGGAGTAGACTACAATGAGCAGTTCTTC	CASSEGGLAGVDYNEQFF
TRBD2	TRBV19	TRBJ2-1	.	TGTGCCAGTACTGCGGGGGTAGAGCGGTTCTTC	CASTAGVERFF
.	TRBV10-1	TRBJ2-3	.	TGCGCCAGCAGTGAGTCAGCGTATGATACGCAGTATTTT	CASSESAYDTQYF
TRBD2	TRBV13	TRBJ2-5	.	TGTGCCAGCAGCTTAGGCGCTAGCGGGATTGATCGAGAGACCCAGTACTTC	CASSLGASGIDRETQYF
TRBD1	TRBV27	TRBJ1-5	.	TGTGCCAGCAGTTTATCGGGCACGGCCCAGGGGGCCCAGCATTTT	CASSLSGTAQGAQHF
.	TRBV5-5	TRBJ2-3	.	TGTGCCAGCAGCTTGGCTTCGGATACGCAGTATTTT	CASSLASDTQYF
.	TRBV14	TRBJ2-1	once	TGTGCCAGCAGCCCCGGGGGCTACAATGAGCAGTTCTTC	CASSPGGYNEQFF
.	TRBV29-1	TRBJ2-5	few	TGCAGCGTTATGCTACCTCAAGAGACCCAGTACTTC	CSVMLPQETQYF
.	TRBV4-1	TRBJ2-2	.	TGCGCCAGCAGCCAACCCCCAGGGGCCACCGGGGAGCTGTTTTTT	CASSQPPGATGELFF